These 26 T cell receptor beta chains were all obtained from the same sample, sequenced in a study of beta chain features in type 1 diabetes. Expressed TCRB transcripts were sequenced because the entire RNA isolate underwent reverse transcription. TCRdb's table, derived via immunoSEQ multiplex PCR, lists solely in-frame clones and lacks some. The sample carries 900,000 or so clones, 15% to 20% recorded once. Sequencing was carried out using naive CD4+ T cells from blood. The source is a woman in her late teens or twenties in good health.

This chain uses TRBV15 with TRBJ2-5, with 10 bases fitting TRBD2. This CDR3 has 18 amino acids. CDR1 is LNHNV, CDR2 YYDKDF, per germline (reference sequence). Losses at the gene ends were 1 base for V and 2 bases for J; bases not matched to a gene: 10. CDR3 nucleotide sequence: TGTGCCACCAGCAGAGGGTCTAGCGGGAGTTTTGCGCAAGAGACCCAGTACTTC. Translated: CATSRGSSGSFAQETQYF.

This clone turned up a few times. The chain has TRBV2 and TRBJ2-1; TRBD2 matches 11 bases. Per germline, CDR1 SNHLY and CDR2 FYNNEI. V gave up 7 bases and J gave up 6 bases; unmatched junction bases: 11. The CDR3 is 16 residues long. CDR3 region: CASTTYLGTSGNEQFF. The CDR3 nucleotides are TGTGCCAGCACCACTTACCTCGGGACTAGCGGCAATGAGCAGTTCTTC.

The chain carries TRBV9 and TRBJ2-5; no definite D call. The CDR3 length is 14 residues. Trimming pared 0 bases from V and 2 bases from J, leaving 8 bases between. Germline V gives CDR1 SGDLS, CDR2 YYNGEE. The CDR3 protein is CASSVAQQQETQYF. In DNA form, the CDR3 reads TGTGCCAGCAGCGTAGCTCAACAGCAAGAGACCCAGTACTTC.

This clone was detected a few times. V is TRBV10-3 and J is TRBJ2-1, with D maybe TRBD2 (5 bases). Germline V gene sequence: CDR1 ENHRY, CDR2 SYGVKD. V was cut by 7 bases and J by 4 bases, with 14 bases left in between. The CDR3 has 14 amino acids. The CDR3 loop is CAITLGREYNEQFF. CDR3 sequence (DNA): TGTGCCATCACCCTCGGACGGGAATACAATGAGCAGTTCTTC.

The chain recombines TRBV5-1 with TRBJ2-7; 8 positions match TRBD1. CDR1 and CDR2 from the germline V gene are SGHRS and YFSETQ. V trimming: 4 bases; J trimming: 6 bases; junction bases outside the gene matches: 9. The CDR3 totals 14 residues. CDR3 residues: CASSIGQGRSEQYF. The CDR3 nucleotides read TGCGCCAGCAGCATCGGACAGGGTAGGAGCGAGCAGTACTTC.

The chain links TRBV19 to TRBJ2-1; TRBD2 is a possible D gene (6 bases). Germline values: CDR1 LNHDA, CDR2 SQIVND (reference sequence). V lost 6 bases to trimming and J lost 3 bases, with 12 bases between them. CDR3 size: 14 residues. CDR3 bases: TGTGCCAGTAGCCAACCGGGGGACTACAATGAGCAGTTCTTC. Protein sequence: CASSQPGDYNEQFF.

The J gene is TRBJ2-3, the V gene TRBV25-1, with 9 bases lining up with TRBD2. CDR1 is MGHDK, CDR2 SYGVNS, per germline. The CDR3 consists of 15 residues. The V gene end was trimmed by 5 bases and the J gene end by 1 base; junction bases not matched to a gene: 4. CDR3 in amino acids: CASSSAGGGTDTQYF. In DNA, the CDR3 is TGTGCCAGCAGTAGCGCGGGAGGGGGCACAGATACGCAGTATTTT.

This clone was counted only a few times. The rearrangement joins TRBV4-3 to TRBJ2-7; D not certain. The germline V and J ends were trimmed by 0 bases and 6 bases, with 12 bases remaining between them. This CDR3 has 14 residues. Germline V CDR1 and CDR2: LGHNA, YSLEER. CDR3 in amino acids: CASSQDPRSSEQYF. CDR3 sequence (DNA): TGCGCCAGCAGCCAAGATCCCCGGAGTTCCGAGCAGTACTTC.

The rearrangement joins TRBV15 to TRBJ2-5, with 13 nucleotides matching TRBD2. Looked up from germline, CDR1 is LNHNV and CDR2 is YYDKDF (reference sequence). CDR3 length: 16 residues. The V gene end was trimmed by 1 base and the J gene end by 5 bases; junction bases not matched to a gene: 4. The CDR3 region is CATSRGTSGRGETQYF. Written as DNA, the CDR3 is TGTGCCACCAGCAGAGGGACTAGCGGGAGAGGGGAGACCCAGTACTTC.

The rearrangement links TRBV6-6 to TRBJ2-3; TRBD1 might be the D (5 bases). Trimming stripped 8 bases from V and 5 bases from J, with 8 bases between. Germline V gene data show CDR1 as MNHNY and CDR2 as SVGAGI (reference sequence). CDR3 size: 11 residues. CDR3 DNA: TGTGCCAGCGAAAGGGGAGATACGCAGTATTTT. It translates to CASERGDTQYF.

The chain joins TRBV7-3 to TRBJ2-5; 9 nucleotides match TRBD1. J gave up 2 bases and V 5 bases, and 6 bases lay outside the gene matches. Germline-derived CDR1 and CDR2 are SGHTA and FQGTGA. This CDR3 contains 15 residues. This chain's CDR3 is CASSRGTGSQETQYF. The CDR3 coding sequence is TGTGCCAGCAGCCGCGGGACAGGGAGTCAAGAGACCCAGTACTTC.

The gene calls are TRBV15 and TRBJ2-7, with 9 bases fitting TRBD1. Germline CDR1 is LNHNV and CDR2 is YYDKDF (reference sequence). V gave up 6 bases and J gave up 3 bases; unmatched junction bases: 6. The CDR3 covers 14 residues. Here the CDR3 reads CATRLDRGSYEQYF. CDR3 bases: TGTGCCACCAGGTTGGACAGGGGAAGCTACGAGCAGTACTTC.

The chain uses TRBV19 and TRBJ2-7; TRBD2 agrees at 10 bases. CDR3 size: 16 residues. V shed 3 bases, J shed 5 bases, and the junction held 10 bases outside the gene matches. Germline lookup yields CDR1 LNHDA and CDR2 SQIVND (reference sequence). Here the CDR3 DNA reads TGTGCCAGTAGTATCGCCCTAGCGGGAGAGGGGCACGAGCAGTACTTC. Protein product: CASSIALAGEGHEQYF.

The rearrangement uses TRBV10-3 and TRBJ1-4; D is unclear. Deletions cut 8 bases from V and 4 bases from J, with 11 bases between. The CDR3 has 13 amino acids. Germline CDR1 ENHRY, CDR2 SYGVKD. Here the CDR3 reads CAISAQHNEKLFF. The CDR3 DNA reads TGTGCCATCTCCGCGCAGCATAATGAAAAACTGTTTTTT.

This clone showed up just a few times. The gene calls are TRBV14 and TRBJ2-7, with a tentative D call TRBD2 (6 bases). With 1 base removed from V and 0 bases from J, the gap between germline ends came to 13 bases. Germline lookup yields CDR1 SGHDN and CDR2 FVKESK. The CDR3 extends over 16 amino acids. Written as DNA, the CDR3 is TGTGCCAGCAGCCAAGTGGAGGGAACAAGCTCCTACGAGCAGTACTTC. Translation gives CASSQVEGTSSYEQYF.

This clone has more than one count but fewer than ten. The chain employs TRBV7-3 and TRBJ1-1; no clear D. Between the trimmed V and J ends, which lost 3 bases and 6 bases, there was a span of 11 bases. This CDR3 region has 13 residues. Germline CDR1 reads SGHTA; CDR2 reads FQGTGA. CDR3: CASSFTPSAEAFF. Written as DNA, the CDR3 is TGTGCCAGCAGCTTTACCCCGTCGGCTGAAGCTTTCTTT.

This clone has only a few counts. The chain links TRBV5-4 to TRBJ1-2; D is unresolved. Trimming stripped 4 bases from V and 2 bases from J, with 9 bases between. The CDR3 has 13 residues. In germline, CDR1 is SGHNT, CDR2 YYREEE (reference sequence). CDR3: CASSPSRNYGYTF. The DNA of the CDR3 is TGTGCCAGCAGCCCCTCAAGAAACTATGGCTACACCTTC.

This clone appeared a few times. The chain uses TRBV4-2 and TRBJ1-2; 7 positions match TRBD1. In germline, CDR1 is LGHNA, CDR2 YNFKEQ. The CDR3 runs to 15 residues. J lost 3 bases, V lost 6 bases, and 10 bases had no gene match. The CDR3 sequence: CASRTDRLAHYGYTF. As DNA, the CDR3 is TGTGCCAGCAGGACGGACAGGCTCGCGCACTATGGCTACACCTTC.

This clone was seen only a few times. The V and J genes are TRBV6-5 and TRBJ2-1, with D possibly being TRBD1 (6 bases). This CDR3 region has 13 residues. Germline CDR1 MNHEY, CDR2 SVGAGI. Trimming removed 0 bases at V and 7 bases at J, with 7 bases between. CDR3 sequence: CASSYSRGNEQFF. The CDR3, as DNA: TGTGCCAGCAGTTACTCGAGGGGGAATGAGCAGTTCTTC.

This clone showed up just a few times. The V call is TRBV2, the J call TRBJ2-2; a weak D match, TRBD1 (6 bases). V was clipped by 5 bases and J by 4 bases, with 14 bases between them. Germline CDR1 SNHLY, CDR2 FYNNEI. The CDR3 has 15 residues. The CDR3 nucleotides are TGTGCCAGCAGTAATACAGGGTGGGGCACCGGGGAGCTGTTTTTT. Encoded protein: CASSNTGWGTGELFF.

This clone was seen a handful of times. This chain connects TRBV9 to TRBJ2-7; 7 positions match TRBD1. The DNA end lines up better with TRBJ2-1; the J call may be wrong. This CDR3 has 14 amino acids. CDR1 is SGDLS, CDR2 YYNGEE, per germline. The CDR3 region has the DNA TGTGCCAGCAGCCCTCGGACAGGCCCCAATGAGCAGTTCTTC. Encoded protein: CASSPRTGPNEQFF.

This rearrangement joins TRBV7-9 to TRBJ2-7, with D unresolved. V was clipped by 5 bases and J by 5 bases, with 7 bases between them. The CDR3 is 11 residues long. CDR1 SEHNR and CDR2 FQNEAQ come from the germline V gene (reference sequence). The CDR3 bases are TGTGCCAGCAGCGAAATCCACGAGCAGTACTTC. As protein: CASSEIHEQYF.

This clone was counted a few times. V and J are TRBV6-6 and TRBJ1-2; no reliable D call. The germline gives CDR1 MNHNY, CDR2 SVGAGI (reference sequence). The CDR3 consists of 13 residues. The ends were cut back, 5 bases at V and 2 bases at J, with 9 bases in the middle. The CDR3 nucleotides are TGTGCCAGCAGTGCTTCGGGGAACTATGGCTACACCTTC. It specifies CASSASGNYGYTF.

A few counts support this clone. V usage is TRBV20-1 and J usage is TRBJ2-7; D remains unclear. Germline V gene lookup returns CDR1 DFQATT and CDR2 SNEGSKA (reference sequence). The CDR3 totals 11 residues. Trimming removed 6 bases from V and 0 bases from J, with 6 bases in between. The CDR3 coding sequence is TGCAGTGCACTCCCCTCCTACGAGCAGTACTTC. Amino acids: CSALPSYEQYF.

This clone was observed a few times. J is TRBJ2-3 and V is TRBV4-3; TRBD1 might be the D (6 bases). V shed 4 bases and J shed 0 bases, with 11 bases lying between them. The CDR3 has 15 amino acids. Germline V gene sequence: CDR1 LGHNA, CDR2 YSLEER. CDR3 coding DNA: TGCGCCAGCAGCCCAGGACAGACTAGCACAGATACGCAGTATTTT. It translates to CASSPGQTSTDTQYF.

This clone was recorded a few times. The chain has TRBV19 and TRBJ2-3; TRBD2 matches at 10 bases. CDR3 length equals 13 residues. V trimming: 9 bases; J trimming: 1 base; junction bases outside the gene matches: 1. Germline V lookup: CDR1 LNHDA, CDR2 SQIVND (reference sequence). CDR3 sequence: CASGLAGTDTQYF. In DNA form, the CDR3 reads TGTGCCAGCGGACTAGCGGGCACAGATACGCAGTATTTT.